This T cell receptor beta chain was profiled in a study of regulatory T cells in long-lasting Graves disease. The ends lost 6 bases at V and 12 bases at J; junction bases unmatched: 16. The germline gives CDR1 MNHNS, CDR2 SASEGT. This CDR3 has 15 residues. In this sample, this clonotype turned up a few times. As to time point: newly diagnosed GD, antithyroid drugs for less than 3 months. PBMC-derived RNA was used for the TCR library. Building the TCR beta libraries relied on iRepertoire HTBI primers, and CDR3 regions underwent Arm-PCR. TCRdb passed the multiplex PCR reads through MiXCR, listing each CDR3 protein once. The table includes some 460,000 distinct CDR3 sequences, roughly 15% detected once. The same data also went into a second study, on T cells in Graves' hyperthyroidism and ophthalmopathy. According to that study: An initial round of RT-PCR targeting the TCR CDR3 relied on the HTBI primer set.

This TCR derives from a man aged 35 to 55 with Graves disease. The sample consisted of peripheral blood mononuclear cells (PBMCs), taken at new diagnosis, from a patient treated with antithyroid drugs. The J gene is TRBJ2-1, the V gene TRBV6-1, with 8 nucleotides matching TRBD2. DNA for the CDR3: TGTGCCAGCAGCGTAAAGGGGACTAGGCACGGTGGGCAGTTCTTC. It codes for CASSVKGTRHGGQFF.